The sequence of this T cell receptor (beta chain) was determined in a study of shared T cell receptors in the human thymus (dated by TCRdb to the early 2020s). At the level of the whole study: The study investigated the way shared, self-reactive T-cell receptor alpha chains are produced in the human thymus.

Concerning this clone itself: What this receptor recognizes is not known. No per-base quality is available; no much larger clone lies one base away.

To prepare the library, the immunoSEQ multiplex PCR assay was applied. Entries here come from immuneACCESS through TCRdb and include only in-frame sequences with V and J called. Some clones fail to appear in such tables; in the studies checked, an unresolved V gene covers under half of the shortfall, and the cause of the remainder is unknown. In all, the sample holds roughly 700,000 clones, and more than 75% of those were seen once. The leading ten clones occupy 0.008% to 0.011% of the sample. V gives up 2 bases and J gives up 1 base, and the segment between their germline ends measures 15 bases. CDR1 MNHEY and CDR2 SVGAGI were looked up in the germline V gene. Including the terminal cysteine and phenylalanine, the CDR3 comprises 16 residues. The read is trimmed to its CDR3 DNA, 48 bases read in frame from base 1. These same data were also listed under a study on human thymus T cells. As the second publication notes: In Finland, the donors were immunologically healthy infants who were having open corrective cardiac surgery for congenital heart defects. Thymus tissue was collected as surgical resects that were removed during corrective cardiac surgery. Usage of V and J gene segments appeared to be biased in both the thymic and the peripheral blood repertoires. Highly overlapping thymic TCR repertoires among unrelated individuals were reported in the related research. The study described the TCR alpha and beta repertoires in roughly 8 infant thymus samples and four matching peripheral blood samples. The infant donors were roughly 7 to 244 days old, and the cohort included six or seven males and two females. Thymocytes were mechanically released from the tissue and were stored as pellets of about 9.5-31 million cells at -70 degrees C. A QIAsymphony instrument was used to extract genomic DNA from frozen cell pellets. The immunoSEQ multiplex PCR assay was used to amplify the TCRB and TCRAD loci from a standardized amount of quality-controlled genomic DNA. The amplicons covered the V(D)J region and were long enough to include the CDR3 and to identify the V and J genes. Amplicon sequencing was performed on an Illumina platform through the commercial immunoSEQ service. Corrections for primer bias and sequencing errors followed previously described methods, while TCRAD and TCRB definitions were based on the IMGT database. Repertoires were analysed with immunoSEQ Analyzer 3.0 and VDJTools, covering basic statistics, V/J segment usage, diversity estimates, rarefaction and pairwise overlap. Chao1, ChaoE, Efron-Thisted, Shannon and inverse Simpson indices were used to estimate diversity, which was also estimated on datasets down-sampled to the smallest sample. Repertoire overlap was assessed by strict matching of CDR3 nucleotide sequence, V gene and J gene, and clustering was done by Jaccard-based multidimensional scaling. Thymus samples yielded on average about 810,000 unique TCRB clonotypes, compared with around 91,000 from blood samples.

The receptor chain draws on TRBV6-5 and TRBJ2-7; 6 matching bases give a weak D call of TRBD2. Material for sequencing was thymocytes. This clonotype originated in a boy under two years old with a congenital heart defect. Donor details come from another sample of the same person, matched by shared clones. The CDR3 has the sequence CASSYPRPRGSYEQYF. The nucleotide sequence is TGTGCCAGCAGTTACCCCCGTCCTCGGGGGTCCTACGAGCAGTACTTC.